This T cell receptor (beta chain) is from a study of T cell repertoires in cytomegalovirus infection. The CDR3 runs 14 residues. V was pared by 5 bases and J by 6 bases, with 17 bases between. From germline, CDR1 is MNHEY and CDR2 SVGEGT. TCRdb redid the calling of the reads with MiXCR, one entry per CDR3 protein. Altogether over 250,000 distinct CDR3 sequences are present, roughly a fifth being singletons, with the ten largest covering around 20%. This clonotype has only a few counts. Its antigen is still unknown. The sequences come from cultured PBMCs, collected from culture after CMV antigen stimulation. The TCR sequence derives from a human donor in good health (CMV status not recorded). Some clones in this sample may be carry-over from other donors' samples. The V and J genes are TRBV6-2 or TRBV6-3 and TRBJ2-7, with D perhaps TRBD2 (9 bases). In DNA, the CDR3 is TGTGCCAGCAGTAACCTAGCGGGACAGGCCGAGCAGTACTTC. As protein: CASSNLAGQAEQYF.